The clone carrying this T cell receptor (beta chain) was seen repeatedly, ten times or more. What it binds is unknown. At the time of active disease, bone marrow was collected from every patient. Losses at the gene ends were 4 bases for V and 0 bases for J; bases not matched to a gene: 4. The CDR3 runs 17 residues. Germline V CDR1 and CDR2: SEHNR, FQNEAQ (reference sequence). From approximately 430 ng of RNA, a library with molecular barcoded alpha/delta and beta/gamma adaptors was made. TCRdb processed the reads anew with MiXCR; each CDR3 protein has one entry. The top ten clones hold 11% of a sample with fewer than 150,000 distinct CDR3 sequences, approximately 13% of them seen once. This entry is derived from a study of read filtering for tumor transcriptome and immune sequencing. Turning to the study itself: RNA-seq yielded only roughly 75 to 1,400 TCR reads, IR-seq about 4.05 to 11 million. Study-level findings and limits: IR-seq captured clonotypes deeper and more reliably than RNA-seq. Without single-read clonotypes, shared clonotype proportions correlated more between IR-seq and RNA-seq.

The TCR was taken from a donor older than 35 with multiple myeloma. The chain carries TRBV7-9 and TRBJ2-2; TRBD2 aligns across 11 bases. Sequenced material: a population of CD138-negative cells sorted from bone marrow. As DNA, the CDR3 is TGTGCCAGCAGCTCCCCTAGCGGGGGGACGAACACCGGGGAGCTGTTTTTT. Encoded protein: CASSSPSGGTNTGELFF.